A selection of T cell receptor beta chains follows, all from one sample in a study of PD-L1 blockade in urothelial cancer. Profiled with immunoSEQ multiplex PCR; TCRdb holds only in-frame clones, not every one. The sample contains 70,000 or so clones, roughly 84% of which appear only once. The material sequenced was PBMCs, taken around atezolizumab (anti-PD-L1) treatment. All receptors derive from a man in his 70s with urothelial cancer. CDR3s include the opening cysteine and the closing phenylalanine or tryptophan. The order of the fields is CDR3 protein, CDR3 DNA, D gene, J gene, clone size, V gene. A D gene is named only where the DNA matches it firmly. Part of the rows lack a size; the others show once, few, many or a class for expanded clones.

CASSLGDSLTDTQYF	TGTGCCAGCAGCCTGGGGGACAGCCTCACAGATACGCAGTATTTT	TRBD1	TRBJ2-3	NA	TRBV9
CASSQSGTSSYEQYF	TGCGCCAGCAGCCAATCCGGGACTAGTTCCTACGAGCAGTACTTC	TRBD2	TRBJ2-7	NA	TRBV4-1
CASRPTVNSNQPQHF	TGTGCCAGCAGACCGACAGTTAATAGCAATCAGCCCCAGCATTTT	NA	TRBJ1-5	NA	TRBV6-5
CASSQGLAGWSSYNEQFF	TGTGCCAGCAGCCAAGGACTAGCGGGGTGGAGCTCCTACAATGAGCAGTTCTTC	TRBD2	TRBJ2-1	NA	TRBV14
CASSVGVAGGTGELFF	TGTGCCAGCAGCGTAGGGGTAGCGGGAGGCACCGGGGAGCTGTTTTTT	TRBD2	TRBJ2-2	NA	TRBV9
CASSVSGLAGQDTQYF	TGTGCCAGCAGCGTATCGGGACTAGCGGGACAAGATACGCAGTATTTT	TRBD2	TRBJ2-3	NA	TRBV9
CASSPVGDNSYEQYF	TGTGCCAGCAGTCCTGTGGGGGACAACTCCTACGAGCAGTACTTC	NA	TRBJ2-7	NA	TRBV7-8
CASSTTRGLQPQHF	TGTGCCAGTAGTACCACTAGGGGGCTCCAGCCCCAGCATTTT	TRBD1	TRBJ1-5	NA	TRBV19
CASSLNSNYGYTF	TGTGCCAGCAGCCTGAACAGCAACTATGGCTACACCTTC	NA	TRBJ1-2	NA	TRBV7-2
CASSGRSVRGELFF	TGTGCCAGTAGTGGCAGGTCCGTACGTGGGGAGCTGTTTTTT	NA	TRBJ2-2	NA	TRBV19
CASSRGLAGGPDEQYF	TGTGCCAGCAGCCGGGGACTAGCGGGAGGGCCCGACGAGCAGTACTTC	TRBD2	TRBJ2-7	NA	TRBV7-9
CASSITQDQPQHF	TGTGCCAGCAGTATCACACAGGATCAGCCCCAGCATTTT	NA	TRBJ1-5	NA	TRBV6-5
CAWSVRGQGNYGYTF	TGTGCCTGGAGTGTACGGGGACAGGGGAACTATGGCTACACCTTC	TRBD1	TRBJ1-2	NA	TRBV30
CASSARYSYNEQFF	TGTGCCAGCAGCGCCAGGTATTCCTACAATGAGCAGTTCTTC	NA	TRBJ2-1	NA	TRBV9
CASSLGTGGMNTEAFF	TGTGCCAGCTCACTCGGGACAGGGGGAATGAACACTGAAGCTTTCTTT	TRBD1	TRBJ1-1	NA	TRBV18
CASSKVAGGYEQYF	TGTGCCAGCAGCAAAGTAGCGGGAGGCTACGAGCAGTACTTC	NA	TRBJ2-7	NA	TRBV21-1
CASSTGHPRWQREGYTF	TGTGCCAGCAGTACAGGACACCCTCGGTGGCAGCGGGAGGGCTACACCTTC	NA	TRBJ1-2	NA	TRBV28
CASSLSSGRREQYF	TGTGCCAGCAGTTTATCGTCAGGGCGGCGCGAGCAGTACTTC	NA	TRBJ2-7	few	TRBV27
CASSLDAGVNTGELFF	TGTGCCAGCAGCTTAGATGCGGGAGTGAACACCGGGGAGCTGTTTTTT	TRBD2	TRBJ2-2	NA	TRBV7-7
CASSIGGGQETQYF	TGTGCCAGTAGTATAGGAGGGGGACAAGAGACCCAGTACTTC	NA	TRBJ2-5	few	TRBV19
CASSLGGATSGNTIYF	TGCGCCAGCAGCTTAGGGGGGGCGACCTCTGGAAACACCATATATTTT	NA	TRBJ1-3	NA	TRBV5-1
CASSPETGGFYGYTF	TGTGCCAGCAGCCCCGAGACAGGGGGATTCTATGGCTACACCTTC	TRBD1	TRBJ1-2	NA	TRBV4-2
CASRRRQGPNEKLFF	TGCGCCAGCAGGCGGAGACAGGGCCCGAATGAAAAACTGTTTTTT	TRBD1	TRBJ1-4	NA	TRBV5-1
CASSMLRQGPGFDTGELFF	TGCGCCAGCAGCATGTTGCGACAGGGACCTGGCTTCGACACCGGGGAGCTGTTTTTT	TRBD1	TRBJ2-2	NA	TRBV5-1